A selection of T cell receptor beta chains follows, all from one sample in a study of vaccination effects on CD4 cells after COVID-19. These receptors lack a known antigen. The table came from immunoSEQ multiplex PCR; TCRdb's copy has only in-frame clones and leaves some out. The sample lists 70,000 to 95,000 clones, around 74% occurring once. The sequences come from CD4+ T cells from PBMCs cultured with HCoV-229E spike peptides, collected before COVID-19 vaccination. Every receptor here comes from a human donor who received a COVID-19 vaccine. CDR3s include the opening cysteine and the closing phenylalanine or tryptophan. Fields, in order: J gene, V gene, CDR3 protein.

>TRBJ2-2|TRBV7-9
CASSSRGAGGELFF
>TRBJ1-2|TRBV18
CASSRGGNYGYTF
>TRBJ2-2|TRBV5-5
CASSLTVGANTGELFF
>TRBJ1-5|TRBV7-9
CASSLGGAGPQHF
>TRBJ1-5|TRBV18
CASSQDGNNQPQHF
>TRBJ1-2|TRBV6-5
CASSSTGSPGYTF
>TRBJ2-5|TRBV24-1
CATSDPTVRAGERETQYF
>TRBJ1-2|TRBV6-1
CASSEALQGPLYGYTF
>TRBJ2-2|TRBV5-1
CASSLALDTGELFF
>TRBJ2-5|TRBV7-9
CASSLGQGVEETQYF
>TRBJ2-1|TRBV12-5
CASGLSPGQGSNEQFF
>TRBJ2-4|TRBV19
CASSRTGTAKNIQYF
>TRBJ2-1|TRBV11-2
CASSSTSYNEQFF
>TRBJ1-1|TRBV5-3
CARSFGGDTEAFF
>TRBJ2-2|TRBV5-1
CASSYGLAGGNTGELFF
>TRBJ1-6|TRBV30
CAWRGRGSNSPLHF
>TRBJ1-6|TRBV3-1/TRBV3-2
CASGPSLYYNSPLHF
>TRBJ1-2|TRBV5-5
CASSLEWATTNYGYTF
>TRBJ2-1|TRBV2
CASRDRVLYEQFF
>TRBJ1-5|TRBV4-1
CASSLQPGQGTIQPQHF
>TRBJ2-5|TRBV5-1
CASSFSGQVYQETQYF
>TRBJ2-5|TRBV7-2
CASSFSTGPRGGAQYF
>TRBJ2-3|TRBV5-1
CASSLEGSADTQYF
>TRBJ1-1|TRBV7-2
CASSPRQATEAFF
>TRBJ2-3|TRBV3-1/TRBV3-2
CASRGTGGTDTQYF
>TRBJ2-1|TRBV10-3
CAISEITSGGQHKFF
>TRBJ2-2|TRBV4-1
CASSQDRGAGGITGELFF
>TRBJ2-2|TRBV5-1
CASTLGLVTLNTGELFF
>TRBJ2-5|TRBV10-3
CAISGGTGEETQYF
>TRBJ1-1|TRBV6-5
CASSSGGGGHPEAFF
>TRBJ2-1|TRBV5-6
CASSLVWEGINEQFF
>TRBJ1-1|TRBV7-2
CASSLGGGGFAEAFF
>TRBJ1-5|TRBV19
CASSIDRARYQPQHF
>TRBJ1-4|TRBV9
CASSVGQGGGGEKLFF
>TRBJ2-1|TRBV5-1
CASSSGQGGNEQFF
>TRBJ1-2|TRBV5-1
CASSGGDRVLYGYTF
>TRBJ2-1|TRBV19
CASIKTGFGEQFF
>TRBJ2-5|TRBV7-3
CASSLTASRAGGQETQYF
>TRBJ2-3|TRBV18
CASYQGSTDTQYF
>TRBJ1-2|TRBV6-5
CASRPHRGSYGYTF
>TRBJ2-5|TRBV3-1/TRBV3-2
CASSQNFGGHLSQYF
>TRBJ2-6|TRBV6-1
CASSGRLAGGSGANVLTF
>TRBJ1-3|TRBV30
CAWRHHSGNTIYF
>TRBJ1-1|TRBV18
CASSDTMNTEAFF
>TRBJ2-5|TRBV19
CASSGSRQETQYF
>TRBJ2-2|TRBV6-5
CASGVTSAGELFF
>TRBJ1-2|TRBV11-2
CASSPRGALNYGYTF
>TRBJ1-1|TRBV9
CASSFSGGAGTEAFF
>TRBJ1-2|TRBV19
CASAGTGNYGYTF
>TRBJ1-2|TRBV4-1
CASSQIPALTANYGYTF
>TRBJ2-1|TRBV28
CAAGRLAGDNEQFF